This T cell receptor beta chain was recorded in a study of multiple sclerosis patients with progressive multifocal leukoencephalopathy. Time point defined: time of PML onset. PML was diagnosed clinically and by MRI, then confirmed by JC virus DNA in cerebrospinal fluid. Every listed patient previously received interferon beta; all PML patients were women. Study conclusions and caveats: TRBV and TRBJ usage showed no common pattern when PML developed.

Comment on this clone: Its antigen remains unknown.

The CDR3 extends over 17 amino acids. V gave up 0 bases and J gave up 4 bases; unmatched junction bases: 9. Germline V CDR1 and CDR2: SGDLS, YYNGEE. This was a survey-level run. Assay: immunoSEQ multiplex PCR; the TCRdb copy retains only in-frame clones and omits some. The sample records tens of thousands of clones, roughly 87% being singletons. The rearrangement links TRBV9 to TRBJ2-1; 8 bases map to TRBD1. The source of this sequence is a human donor with progressive multifocal leukoencephalopathy. The sample in question was PBMCs, obtained from a patient treated with natalizumab. CDR3 nucleotides: TGTGCCAGCAGCGTAGACCCGATGACAGGGGCTTACAATGAGCAGTTCTTC. As protein: CASSVDPMTGAYNEQFF.